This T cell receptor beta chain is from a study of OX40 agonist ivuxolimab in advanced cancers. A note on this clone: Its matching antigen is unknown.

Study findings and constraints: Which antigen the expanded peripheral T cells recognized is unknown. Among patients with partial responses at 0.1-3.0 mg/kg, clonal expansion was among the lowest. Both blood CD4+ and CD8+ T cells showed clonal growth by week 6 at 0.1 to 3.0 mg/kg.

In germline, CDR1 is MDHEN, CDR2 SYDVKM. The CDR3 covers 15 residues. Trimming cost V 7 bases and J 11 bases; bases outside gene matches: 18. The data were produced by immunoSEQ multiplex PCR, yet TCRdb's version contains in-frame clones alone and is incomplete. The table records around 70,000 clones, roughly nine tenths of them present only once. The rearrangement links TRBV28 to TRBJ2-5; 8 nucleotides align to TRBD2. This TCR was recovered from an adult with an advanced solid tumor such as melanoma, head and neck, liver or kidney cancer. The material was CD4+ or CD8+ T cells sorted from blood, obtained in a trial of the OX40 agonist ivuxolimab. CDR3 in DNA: TGTGCCAGCACCCCCGGGGGGGGTTTCGGCCATGAGCAGTACTTC. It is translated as CASTPGGGFGHEQYF.